This T cell receptor (beta chain) was observed in a study of cytomegalovirus exposure and HLA in healthy donors. The CDR3 is 14 amino acids. The V segment lost 4 bases and the J segment 8 bases; nucleotides outside the gene matches: 8. The germline gives CDR1 MNHNY, CDR2 SVGAGI (reference sequence). Primers for the PCR totalled 60 Vbeta and 13 Jbeta. The protocol was immunoSEQ multiplex PCR, while the TCRdb copy is restricted to in-frame clones and leaves out a portion. The sample holds roughly 80,000 clones, around 74% seen once. Study-wide results and caveats: Analysis was carried out at a later point, and it linked a missense DCLRE1C variant to TCR beta V- and J-gene trimming. Using the classifier, cytomegalovirus status was reportedly diagnosed with high specificity and sensitivity.

This clone was seen just once. Its antigen is as yet unknown. The chain links TRBV6-6 to TRBJ1-2, with 9 bases fitting TRBD1. The receptor was derived from a woman between 50 and 59 years old in good health and CMV-seropositive. Sequences were obtained from PBMCs. The CDR3 region has the DNA TGTGCCAGCAGTTTTGGGACAGGGAACACGGGCTACACCTTC. Its protein is CASSFGTGNTGYTF.